The following is a T cell receptor beta chain sequence with its context. Repertoires were generated with immunoSEQ multiplex PCR, while TCRdb's copy carries only in-frame clones and drops some. This table has tens of thousands of clones, 70% to 90% appearing once. This record comes from a study of T cell changes during pregnancy in multiple sclerosis. Per germline, CDR1 LGHNA and CDR2 YSLEER. There are 13 residues in the CDR3. Trimming left V 3 bases short and J 8 bases short, with 13 bases between. The sample consisted of CD8+ T cells from peripheral blood mononuclear cells, taken in the third trimester of pregnancy. The chain joins TRBV4-3 to TRBJ1-1; D unclear. This receptor was obtained from a female donor with multiple sclerosis, enrolled in a pregnancy study. This CDR3 reads CASSHRDGIEAFF. The CDR3 region has the DNA TGCGCCAGCAGCCACCGAGACGGGATAGAAGCTTTCTTT.